These 20 T cell receptor beta chains originate from one sample sequenced in a study of response to subunit inactivated influenza vaccine. Via MiXCR, TCRdb re-called the RT-PCR reads, giving one row per CDR3 protein. Of some 480,000 distinct CDR3 sequences detected, 11% appear once; the ten largest clones hold less than 15%. Specimen: PBMCs from blood, collected roughly 6 weeks after vaccination. The receptors originated from a man aged 45-65 years who received an inactivated influenza vaccine.

There are a few counts of this clonotype. The chain couples TRBV3-1 to TRBJ1-1, with a tentative D call TRBD1 (5 bases). This CDR3 spans 15 amino acids. Per germline, CDR1 LGHDT and CDR2 YNNKEL (reference sequence). V was trimmed by 2 bases and J by 1 base, leaving 11 bases between them. The CDR3 spells CASSQSGTGNTEAFF. The CDR3 DNA reads TGTGCCAGCAGCCAATCAGGGACGGGGAACACTGAAGCTTTCTTT.

The rearrangement uses TRBV6-2 or TRBV6-3 and TRBJ1-5, with 7 bases identical to TRBD1. V lost 2 bases, J lost 9 bases, and 13 bases stayed unmatched. Germline V gives CDR1 MNHEY, CDR2 SVGEGT. The CDR3 has 16 residues. This chain's CDR3 is CASSYRGDRQFAPQHF. DNA of the CDR3: TGTGCCAGCAGTTACCGTGGGGACAGACAATTCGCGCCCCAGCATTTT.

This rearrangement joins TRBV4-2 to TRBJ2-1; TRBD2 aligns across 9 bases. The CDR3 extends over 15 amino acids. CDR1 LGHNA and CDR2 YNFKEQ come from the germline V gene. Unmatched junction bases numbered 7, after V lost 6 bases and J lost 4 bases. CDR3 coding DNA: TGTGCCAGCAGTAGACTAGCGGACCCGTACAATGAGCAGTTCTTC. It specifies CASSRLADPYNEQFF.

This clonotype was counted a few times. This chain joins TRBV12-3 or TRBV12-4 and TRBJ1-4; D gene unclear. The ends were cut back, 2 bases at V and 4 bases at J, with 8 bases in the middle. The CDR3 extends over 14 amino acids. CDR3 coding DNA: TGTGCCAGCAGTTTAACCACAGATAATGAAAAACTGTTTTTT. It encodes CASSLTTDNEKLFF.

This clonotype occurred many times. CDR3 nucleotide sequence: TGTGCCAGCAGCTTCTCAGGGGAGACCCAGTACTTC. Translation gives CASSFSGETQYF. This chain links TRBV7-9 with TRBJ2-5; D possibly corresponds to TRBD1 (5 bases). This CDR3 is 12 amino acids long. Germline V gene data show CDR1 as SEHNR and CDR2 as FQNEAQ (reference sequence). Trimming pared 3 bases from V and 5 bases from J, leaving 7 bases between.

The V call is TRBV6-5, the J call TRBJ2-4, with D possibly being TRBD1 or TRBD2 (6 bases each). This CDR3 has 12 residues. Germline lookup yields CDR1 MNHEY and CDR2 SVGAGI. The V and J ends lost 8 bases and 8 bases respectively, with 13 bases between them. Written as DNA, the CDR3 is TGTGCCAGCGGGAGGTCAGGGGACATTCAGTACTTC. Translating gives CASGRSGDIQYF.

This clonotype was detected ten times or more. The chain joins TRBV7-2 to TRBJ2-3, with TRBD2 matching over 8 bases. V gave up 5 bases and J gave up 0 bases; unmatched junction bases: 4. CDR1 and CDR2 (germline): SGHTA, FQGNSA. This CDR3 contains 15 residues. CDR3 residues: CASSPPGGSTDTQYF. DNA for the CDR3: TGTGCCAGCAGCCCCCCGGGAGGGAGCACAGATACGCAGTATTTT. The entire variable domain, with the rest obtained from reference TRBV7-2 and TRBJ2-3, is as follows: GAGVSQSPSNKVTEKGKDVELRCDPISGHTALYWYRQSLGQGLEFLIYFQGNSAPDKSGLPSDRFSAERTGGSVSTLTIQRTQQEDSAVYLCASSPPGGSTDTQYFGPGTRLTVL.

The chain couples TRBV15 to TRBJ2-7, with TRBD1 as a possible D gene (6 bases). CDR1 LNHNV and CDR2 YYDKDF come from the germline V gene (reference sequence). The V end lost 3 bases, the J end lost 4 bases, and 19 bases lay between the germline ends. The CDR3 consists of 16 residues. The CDR3 nucleotides are TGTGCCACCAGCAGGGGAGTCGGGACAACTCTTTACGAGCAGTACTTC. It yields the protein CATSRGVGTTLYEQYF. Using reference TRBV15 and TRBJ2-7 for the parts outside the CDR3, the full variable domain is DAMVIQNPRYQVTQFGKPVTLSCSQTLNHNVMYWYQQKSSQAPKLLFHYYDKDFNNEADTPDNFQSRRPNTSFCFLDIRSPGLGDTAMYLCATSRGVGTTLYEQYFGPGTRLTVT.

This clonotype has only a few counts. The chain is built from TRBV9 and TRBJ2-1; 9 nucleotides align to TRBD1. Germline V gene lookup returns CDR1 SGDLS and CDR2 YYNGEE. The CDR3 runs 18 residues. V shed 1 base and J 4 bases; nucleotides not matched to a gene: 12. The CDR3 nucleotides are TGTGCCAGCAGCGTAAATGCGGGACAGGGACCGGGGTACAATGAGCAGTTCTTC. Its protein product is CASSVNAGQGPGYNEQFF.

This clonotype appeared a few times. The CDR3 reads CASSLVVLDTGELFF. The CDR3 DNA reads TGTGCCAGCAGCTTAGTAGTTCTCGACACCGGGGAGCTGTTTTTT. This sequence joins TRBV7-9 and TRBJ2-2; no definite D call. The germline V and J ends were trimmed by 1 base and 3 bases, with 9 bases remaining between them. Germline-derived CDR1 and CDR2 are SEHNR and FQNEAQ (reference sequence). CDR3 length: 15 amino acids.

The chain carries TRBV2 and TRBJ2-5; the match to TRBD2 covers 12 bases. The CDR3 length is 16 residues. After removal of 4 bases from V and 4 bases from J, the junction contained 7 bases not matched to a gene. Germline CDR1 and CDR2: SNHLY and FYNNEI. CDR3 in DNA: TGTGCCAGCAGTGGGACTAGCGGGGAACGCGGAGAGACCCAGTACTTC. It specifies CASSGTSGERGETQYF.

The J gene is TRBJ2-5, the V gene TRBV7-2, with D uncertain. Trimming removed 1 base at V and 1 base at J, with 13 bases between. The CDR3 loop spans 16 amino acids. Germline-derived CDR1 and CDR2 are SGHTA and FQGNSA. In DNA, the CDR3 is TGTGCCAGCAGCTTAGAGGGTTATTGGGGCCAAGAGACCCAGTACTTC. It encodes CASSLEGYWGQETQYF.

On this clonotype itself: The DNA is left out, because the CDR3 cannot be placed on it with certainty; the CDR3 is given as TCRdb lists it. The V gene is TRBV20-1, the J gene TRBJ2-7; the table assigns TRBD1, which was not confirmed against the DNA. In germline, CDR1 is DFQATT, CDR2 SNEGSKA (reference sequence). The CDR3 sequence runs 15 residues, both termini included. The CDR3: CSATPRQGLSLEQNF.

This clonotype was seen more than once but under ten times. This chain uses TRBV20-1 with TRBJ2-7; D call uncertain. Germline lookup yields CDR1 DFQATT and CDR2 SNEGSKA (reference sequence). V dropped 3 bases and J dropped 0 bases, with 9 bases sitting between them. CDR3 length equals 13 residues. CDR3 nucleotide sequence: TGCAGTGCTAGGAGGACGAGCTCCTACGAGCAGTACTTC. It codes for CSARRTSSYEQYF.

In this sample, this clonotype turned up a few times. The chain uses TRBV6-5 and TRBJ2-1; D may be TRBD2 (5 bases). Looked up from germline, CDR1 is MNHEY and CDR2 is SVGAGI. V lost 3 bases, J lost 1 base, and 10 bases lay in between. This CDR3 has 15 amino acids. The DNA of the CDR3 is TGTGCCAGCAGTTATGTGGGAGAGTCCTACAATGAGCAGTTCTTC. Residues: CASSYVGESYNEQFF.

This clonotype was observed many times. The J gene is TRBJ2-7, the V gene TRBV29-1; TRBD2 aligns across 11 bases. Trimming cost V 1 base and J 9 bases; bases outside gene matches: 14. CDR3 length: 16 residues. Germline CDR1 and CDR2: SQVTM and ANQGSEA. The CDR3 nucleotides are TGCAGCGTTGAAGGACTTCCAGGACTAGCGGGTTTTGTGCAGTACTTC. It is translated as CSVEGLPGLAGFVQYF.

The V and J genes are TRBV29-1 and TRBJ2-1; tentative D call: TRBD2 (6 bases). This CDR3 region has 14 residues. In germline, CDR1 is SQVTM, CDR2 ANQGSEA. Trimming cost V 3 bases and J 1 base, with 10 bases left between them. The CDR3 spells CSVEGGESYNEQFF. In DNA, the CDR3 is TGCAGCGTTGAGGGGGGAGAGTCCTACAATGAGCAGTTCTTC.

The rearrangement uses TRBV18 and TRBJ1-6; D remains unclear. In germline, CDR1 is KGHSH, CDR2 LQKENI. The CDR3 totals 14 residues. V lost 3 bases to trimming and J lost 7 bases, with 10 bases between them. In DNA form, the CDR3 reads TGTGCCAGCTCACCTACGTTCGGCAATTCACCCCTCCACTTT. This encodes CASSPTFGNSPLHF.

This clonotype was seen more than once but under ten times. This chain joins TRBV12-3 or TRBV12-4 and TRBJ2-5; D gene unclear. Trimming pared 5 bases from V and 1 base from J, leaving 8 bases between. CDR3 length: 13 residues. As DNA, the CDR3 is TGTGCCAGCAGTGGATTCCGCCAAGAGACCCAGTACTTC. This gives the protein CASSGFRQETQYF.

Worth noting for this clonotype: Compared with germline, one end of the junction differs, possibly owing to a read error. The gene calls are TRBV20-1 and TRBJ1-1, with D perhaps TRBD1 (5 bases). Germline values: CDR1 DFQATT, CDR2 SNEGSKA (reference sequence). This CDR3 comprises 14 residues. CDR3 nucleotides: TGCAGTGCTAGAGAAGGGGCCTCGAACACTGAAACTTTCTTT. Its protein product is CSAREGASNTETFF.